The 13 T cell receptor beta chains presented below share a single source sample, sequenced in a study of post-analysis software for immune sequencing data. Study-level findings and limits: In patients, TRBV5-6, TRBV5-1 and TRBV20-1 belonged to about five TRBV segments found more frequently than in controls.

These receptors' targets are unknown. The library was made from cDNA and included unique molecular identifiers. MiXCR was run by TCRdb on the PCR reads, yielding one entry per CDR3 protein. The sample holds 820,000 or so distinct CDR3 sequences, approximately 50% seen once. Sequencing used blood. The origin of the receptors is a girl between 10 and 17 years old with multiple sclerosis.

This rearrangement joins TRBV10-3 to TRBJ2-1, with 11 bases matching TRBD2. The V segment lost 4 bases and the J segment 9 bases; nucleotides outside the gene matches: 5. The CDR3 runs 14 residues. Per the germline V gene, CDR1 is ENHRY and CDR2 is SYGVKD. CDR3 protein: CAISVAGGPIEQFF. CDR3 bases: TGTGCCATCAGTGTAGCGGGAGGGCCGATTGAGCAGTTCTTC.

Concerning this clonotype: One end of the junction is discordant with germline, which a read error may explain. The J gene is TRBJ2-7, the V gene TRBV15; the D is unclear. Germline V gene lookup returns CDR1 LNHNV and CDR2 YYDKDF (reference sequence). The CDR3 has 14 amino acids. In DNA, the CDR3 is TGTGCCACCAGCCGTGAGGTGATCTCCAACGAGCAGTACTTC. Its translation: CATSREVISNEQYF.

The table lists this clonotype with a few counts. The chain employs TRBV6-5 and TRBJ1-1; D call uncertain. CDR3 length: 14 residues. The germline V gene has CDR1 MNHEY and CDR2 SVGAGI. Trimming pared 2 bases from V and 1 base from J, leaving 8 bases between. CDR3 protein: CASSYRQENTEAFF. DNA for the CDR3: TGTGCCAGCAGTTACCGTCAGGAGAACACTGAAGCTTTCTTT.

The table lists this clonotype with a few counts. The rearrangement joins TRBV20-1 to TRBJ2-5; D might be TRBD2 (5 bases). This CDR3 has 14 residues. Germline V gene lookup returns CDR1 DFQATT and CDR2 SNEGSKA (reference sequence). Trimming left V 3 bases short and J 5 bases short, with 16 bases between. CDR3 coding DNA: TGCAGTGCTAGGGACTCCCCGTCCTGGGAGACCCAGTACTTC. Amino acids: CSARDSPSWETQYF.

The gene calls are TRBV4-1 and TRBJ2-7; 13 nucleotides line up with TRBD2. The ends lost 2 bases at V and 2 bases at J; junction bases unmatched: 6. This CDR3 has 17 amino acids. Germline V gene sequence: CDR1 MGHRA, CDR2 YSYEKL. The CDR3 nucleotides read TGCGCCAGCAGCCAACTCCAACTAGCGGGAGGGACCTACGAGCAGTACTTC. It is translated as CASSQLQLAGGTYEQYF.

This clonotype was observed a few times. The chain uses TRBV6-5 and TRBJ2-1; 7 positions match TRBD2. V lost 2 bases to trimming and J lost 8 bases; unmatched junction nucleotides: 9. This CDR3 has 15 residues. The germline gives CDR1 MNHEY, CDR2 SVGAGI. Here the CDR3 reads CASSYGGVWDDEQFF. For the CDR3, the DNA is TGTGCCAGCAGTTACGGGGGGGTGTGGGACGATGAGCAGTTCTTC.

This CDR3 reads CASSISARGHGYTF. In nucleotides, the CDR3 is TGTGCCAGTAGTATTTCGGCCAGGGGGCATGGCTACACCTTC. This chain connects TRBV19 to TRBJ1-2; TRBD1 aligns across 8 bases. CDR1 LNHDA and CDR2 SQIVND come from the germline V gene (reference sequence). This CDR3 comprises 14 residues. V was clipped by 3 bases and J by 6 bases; unmatched bases: 6.

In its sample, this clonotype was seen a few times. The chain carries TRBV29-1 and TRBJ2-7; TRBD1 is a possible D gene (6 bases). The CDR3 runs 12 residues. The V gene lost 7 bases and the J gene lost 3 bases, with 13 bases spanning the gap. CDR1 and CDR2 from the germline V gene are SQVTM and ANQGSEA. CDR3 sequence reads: CSARTDYYEQYF. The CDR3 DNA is TGCAGCGCACGGACAGATTACTACGAGCAGTACTTC.

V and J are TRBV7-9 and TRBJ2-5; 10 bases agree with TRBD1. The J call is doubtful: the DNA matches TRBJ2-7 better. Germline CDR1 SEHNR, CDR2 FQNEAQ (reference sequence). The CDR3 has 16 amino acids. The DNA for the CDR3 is TGTGCCAGCAGCCCTACGACCGGACAGGGGGCCTACGAGCAGTACTTC. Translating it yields CASSPTTGQGAYEQYF.

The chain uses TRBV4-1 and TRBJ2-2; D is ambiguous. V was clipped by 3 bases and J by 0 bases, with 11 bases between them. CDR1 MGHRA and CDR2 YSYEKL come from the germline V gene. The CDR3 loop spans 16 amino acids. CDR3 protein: CASSHTIYPNTGELFF. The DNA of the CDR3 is TGCGCCAGCAGCCACACCATTTACCCGAACACCGGGGAGCTGTTTTTT.

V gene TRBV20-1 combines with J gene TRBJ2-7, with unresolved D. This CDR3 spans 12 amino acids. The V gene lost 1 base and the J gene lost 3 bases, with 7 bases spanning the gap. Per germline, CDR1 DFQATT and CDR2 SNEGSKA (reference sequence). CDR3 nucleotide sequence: TGCAGTGCTAGAGGGAGAGTCTACGAGCAGTACTTC. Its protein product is CSARGRVYEQYF.

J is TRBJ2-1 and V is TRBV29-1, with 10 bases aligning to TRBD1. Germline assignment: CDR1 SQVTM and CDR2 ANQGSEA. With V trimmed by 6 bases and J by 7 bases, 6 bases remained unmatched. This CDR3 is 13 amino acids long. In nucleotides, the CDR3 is TGCAGCGTGGCGGGACAGGGGCTGAATGAGCAGTTCTTC. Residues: CSVAGQGLNEQFF.

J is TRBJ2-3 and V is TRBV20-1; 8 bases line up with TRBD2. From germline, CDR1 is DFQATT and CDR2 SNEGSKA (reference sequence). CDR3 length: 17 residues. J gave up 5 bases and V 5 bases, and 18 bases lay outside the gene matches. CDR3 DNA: TGCAGTGCTGGAATCGGGGCCTTCGCGGGGGGCAGAGATACGCAGTATTTT. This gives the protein CSAGIGAFAGGRDTQYF.